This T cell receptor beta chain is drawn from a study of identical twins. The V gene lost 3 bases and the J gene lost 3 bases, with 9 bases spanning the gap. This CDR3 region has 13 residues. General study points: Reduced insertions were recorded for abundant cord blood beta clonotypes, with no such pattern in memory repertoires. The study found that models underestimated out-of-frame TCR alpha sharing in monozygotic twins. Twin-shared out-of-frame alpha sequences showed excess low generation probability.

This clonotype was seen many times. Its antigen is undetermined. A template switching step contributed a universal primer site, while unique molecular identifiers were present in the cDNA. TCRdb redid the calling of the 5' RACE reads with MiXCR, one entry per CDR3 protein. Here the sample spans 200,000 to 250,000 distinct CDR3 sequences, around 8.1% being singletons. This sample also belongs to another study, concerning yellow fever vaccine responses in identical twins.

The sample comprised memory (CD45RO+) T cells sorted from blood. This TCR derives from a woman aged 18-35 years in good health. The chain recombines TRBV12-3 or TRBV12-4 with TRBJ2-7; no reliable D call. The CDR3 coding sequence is TGTGCCAGCAGTTTCGGTGGCGTCTACGAGCAGTACTTC. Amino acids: CASSFGGVYEQYF.